The 29 T cell receptor beta chains given below trace back to one sample, sequenced in a study of CD8 T cells in ankylosing spondylitis. Using its own MiXCR run on the 5' RACE reads, TCRdb lists one record per CDR3 protein. The sample has tens of thousands of distinct CDR3 sequences, about 6% seen once. The specimen was synovial fluid, either unsorted or a sorted T cell fraction (not recorded which). These receptors were collected from a male donor with ankylosing spondylitis.

This clonotype has a count of ten or more. In DNA form, the CDR3 reads TGTGCCTGGTTGGGGACTAGCGGGACCAGCTCCTACGAGCAGTACTTC. Encoded protein: CAWLGTSGTSSYEQYF. The chain recombines TRBV30 with TRBJ2-7, with TRBD2 matching over 13 bases. The length of the CDR3 is 16 residues. Germline assignment: CDR1 GTSNPN and CDR2 SVGIG (reference sequence). Unmatched junction bases numbered 7, after V lost 5 bases and J lost 0 bases. The whole variable domain, filled in from reference TRBV30 and TRBJ2-7, reads SQTIHQWPATLVQPVGSPLSLECTVEGTSNPNLYWYRQAAGRGLQLLFYSVGIGQISSEVPQNLSASRPQDRQFILSSKKLLLSDSGFYLCAWLGTSGTSSYEQYFGPGTRLTVT.

This clonotype was seen ten or more times. The J gene is TRBJ1-1, the V gene TRBV29-1; D call uncertain. Trimming took 6 bases from V and 11 from J, leaving 13 bases between them. Germline loops: CDR1 SQVTM, CDR2 ANQGSEA. The CDR3 spans 10 residues. The CDR3 sequence is CSVEPGSAFF. As DNA, the CDR3 is TGCAGCGTCGAACCGGGCTCGGCTTTCTTT.

This clonotype was detected ten times or more. The genes are TRBV5-4 and TRBJ2-1, with TRBD2 matching 10 bases. Germline V CDR1 and CDR2: SGHNT, YYREEE (reference sequence). J lost 4 bases, V lost 1 base, and 2 bases had no gene match. This CDR3 spans 15 amino acids. The CDR3 reads CASSLQREGYNEQFF. The CDR3 region has the DNA TGTGCCAGCAGCTTGCAGCGGGAGGGATACAATGAGCAGTTCTTC.

This clonotype was detected ten times or more. V and J are TRBV7-9 and TRBJ2-1; 7 bases map to TRBD1. The length of the CDR3 is 14 residues. Germline values: CDR1 SEHNR, CDR2 FQNEAQ (reference sequence). The V and J ends lost 5 bases and 3 bases, in that order; junction bases with no gene match: 4. CDR3 amino acids: CASSMGQLYNEQFF. The CDR3 DNA is TGTGCCAGCAGCATGGGACAGCTCTACAATGAGCAGTTCTTC.

This clonotype was observed at least ten times. The genes are TRBV28 and TRBJ2-7, with 15 bases aligning to TRBD2. Per germline, CDR1 MDHEN and CDR2 SYDVKM. This CDR3 is built from 18 residues. Trimming removed 3 bases from V and 2 bases from J; junction bases left unmatched: 8. The DNA for the CDR3 is TGTGCCAGCAGTTTTGGGGGACTAGCGGGAGGTGTAACCTACGAGCAGTACTTC. It translates to CASSFGGLAGGVTYEQYF.

The V gene is TRBV10-3, the J gene TRBJ1-1, with TRBD1 identical over 8 bases. The trim removed 2 bases at V and 4 bases at J, leaving 6 bases unmatched. This CDR3 region has 15 residues. Germline-derived CDR1 and CDR2 are ENHRY and SYGVKD. The CDR3 protein is CAISEGQGRITEAFF. CDR3 nucleotides: TGTGCCATCAGTGAGGGACAGGGTCGGATCACTGAAGCTTTCTTT.

This clonotype appeared many times. The rearrangement joins TRBV29-1 to TRBJ2-7; possibly TRBD2 for D (5 bases). In germline, CDR1 is SQVTM, CDR2 ANQGSEA. Trimming removed 2 bases from V and 9 bases from J, with 14 bases in between. This CDR3 region has 12 residues. The CDR3 bases are TGCAGCGTTGAAACCGGGGTTGGGGTGCAGTACTTC. Translation gives CSVETGVGVQYF.

This clonotype was counted ten times or more. This sequence joins TRBV5-1 and TRBJ2-2; 7 bases are shared with TRBD1. CDR1 and CDR2 (germline): SGHRS, YFSETQ. V was clipped by 4 bases and J by 4 bases; unmatched bases: 7. This CDR3 comprises 15 residues. This CDR3 reads CASSRNPGGTGELFF. CDR3 in DNA: TGCGCCAGCAGCAGGAACCCAGGGGGCACCGGGGAGCTGTTTTTT.

This clonotype has a handful of counts. The CDR3 nucleotides read TGTGCCAGCAGCGTCGGACTAGCGGGAGTTTGGCAAGAGACCCAGTACTTC. Amino acid sequence: CASSVGLAGVWQETQYF. V gene TRBV7-9 combines with J gene TRBJ2-5; 13 bases map to TRBD2. This CDR3 has 17 residues. Germline loops: CDR1 SEHNR, CDR2 FQNEAQ (reference sequence). J gave up 2 bases and V 5 bases, and 8 bases lay outside the gene matches.

The table lists this clonotype with many counts. The V gene is TRBV20-1, the J gene TRBJ2-2, with 11 nucleotides matching TRBD2. Germline values: CDR1 DFQATT, CDR2 SNEGSKA (reference sequence). V dropped 6 bases and J dropped 2; count of bases not matched to a gene: 5. The CDR3 is made up of 15 amino acids. The CDR3 spells CSAQGTSGNTGELFF. The CDR3 nucleotides are TGCAGTGCGCAGGGGACTAGCGGAAACACCGGGGAGCTGTTTTTT.

This clonotype appeared a few times. This rearrangement joins TRBV27 to TRBJ2-3; 10 nucleotides agree with TRBD2. V gave up 6 bases and J gave up 1 base; unmatched junction bases: 4. CDR3 length: 15 residues. Germline V gene sequence: CDR1 MNHEY, CDR2 SMNVEV (reference sequence). CDR3 region: CASRPGTSGTDTQYF. The CDR3, as DNA: TGTGCCAGCAGACCCGGGACTAGCGGCACAGATACGCAGTATTTT.

This clonotype occurred many times. The rearrangement links TRBV6-1 to TRBJ2-6; D not resolved. Germline V lookup: CDR1 MNHNS, CDR2 SASEGT. This CDR3 spans 14 amino acids. The CDR3 DNA reads as TGTGGGGTCCGCGCCAACTCTGGGGCCAACGTCCTGACTTTC. Its translation is CGVRANSGANVLTF.

This clonotype was detected ten times or more. V and J are TRBV24-1 and TRBJ2-2, with 9 bases that match TRBD2. There are 15 residues in the CDR3. The trim removed 6 bases at V and 4 bases at J, leaving 5 bases unmatched. Germline CDR1 KGHDR, CDR2 SFDVKD. CDR3 region: CATSLAGEGTGELFF. The CDR3 nucleotides read TGTGCCACCAGTTTAGCGGGAGAGGGCACCGGGGAGCTGTTTTTT.

The table lists this clonotype with many counts. V usage is TRBV27 and J usage is TRBJ2-5; 7 bases are a match to TRBD2. Trimming cost V 8 bases and J 8 bases; bases outside gene matches: 14. Germline CDR1 and CDR2: MNHEY and SMNVEV (reference sequence). This CDR3 has 14 residues. This CDR3 is CASALRLAENTQYF. CDR3 DNA sequence: TGTGCCAGCGCTCTCCGCCTAGCGGAAAACACCCAGTACTTC.

This clonotype was seen repeatedly, ten times or more. V and J are TRBV18 and TRBJ2-7; 7 nucleotides line up with TRBD1. Germline V gene lookup returns CDR1 KGHSH and CDR2 LQKENI. This CDR3 comprises 14 residues. V was clipped by 5 bases and J by 2 bases; unmatched bases: 6. As DNA, the CDR3 is TGTGCCAGCTCAACCGGGACAGTCCCCTACGAGCAGTACTTC. It codes for CASSTGTVPYEQYF.

This clonotype was seen at least ten times. For the CDR3, the DNA is TGTGCCAGCAGCGGGGTAGGACGGACAGAAGCTTTCTTT. Encoded protein: CASSGVGRTEAFF. The V call is TRBV7-2, the J call TRBJ1-1; a weak D match, TRBD1 (5 bases). The CDR3 loop spans 13 amino acids. The V and J ends lost 5 bases and 8 bases respectively, with 15 bases between them. Germline V gives CDR1 SGHTA, CDR2 FQGNSA.

This clonotype was observed many times. The genes are TRBV10-3 and TRBJ2-2; 9 bases match TRBD1. Trimming removed 9 bases from V and 5 bases from J; junction bases left unmatched: 13. This CDR3 is built from 16 residues. Germline assignment: CDR1 ENHRY and CDR2 SYGVKD. Written as DNA, the CDR3 is TGTGCCATACGGGGGACAGGGAGTCGTTCAACCGGGGAGCTGTTTTTT. This sequence encodes CAIRGTGSRSTGELFF.

The chain uses TRBV20-1 and TRBJ2-6; D ambiguous. CDR3 length equals 15 residues. V lost 1 base to trimming and J lost 0 bases, with 7 bases between them. Germline CDR1 DFQATT, CDR2 SNEGSKA (reference sequence). The CDR3 is CSARGSSSGANVLTF. The CDR3, as DNA: TGCAGTGCTAGAGGCAGCAGCTCTGGGGCCAACGTCCTGACTTTC.

This chain connects TRBV20-1 to TRBJ2-3, with 7 bases fitting TRBD2. The CDR3 sequence is 13 residues long. J gave up 1 base and V 7 bases, and 5 bases lay outside the gene matches. Germline-derived CDR1 and CDR2 are DFQATT and SNEGSKA (reference sequence). The CDR3 here is CSVRTSGTDTQYF. The CDR3 DNA is TGCAGTGTTCGAACTAGCGGCACAGATACGCAGTATTTT.

In this sample, this clonotype turned up many times. The CDR3 region is CASSRWDTEAFF. The CDR3 DNA reads TGTGCCAGCAGCCGATGGGACACTGAAGCTTTCTTT. The chain has TRBV3-1 and TRBJ1-1, with D hard to call. This CDR3 is built from 12 residues. In germline, CDR1 is LGHDT, CDR2 YNNKEL (reference sequence). V was trimmed by 4 bases and J by 3 bases, leaving 6 bases between them.

The rearrangement links TRBV7-9 to TRBJ2-5; 12 bases are a match to TRBD1. Germline assignment: CDR1 SEHNR and CDR2 FQNEAQ (reference sequence). The V gene end was trimmed by 3 bases and the J gene end by 5 bases; junction bases not matched to a gene: 4. There are 15 residues in the CDR3. The CDR3 bases are TGTGCCAGCAGCTTGGGGACAGGGGGCACTGAGACCCAGTACTTC. This gives the protein CASSLGTGGTETQYF.

The table lists this clonotype with many counts. The rearrangement links TRBV2 to TRBJ2-7; 9 nucleotides agree with TRBD1. CDR3 length equals 16 residues. The germline CDR1 and CDR2 sequences are SNHLY and FYNNEI. The junction had 9 bases not matched to a gene; V was cut back by 4 bases and J by 2 bases. The CDR3 protein is CASSGPPGQGTYEQYF. In DNA, the CDR3 is TGTGCCAGCAGTGGTCCGCCGGGACAGGGTACCTACGAGCAGTACTTC. The entire variable domain, with the rest obtained from reference TRBV2 and TRBJ2-7, is as follows: EPEVTQTPSHQVTQMGQEVILRCVPISNHLYFYWYRQILGQKVEFLVSFYNNEISEKSEIFDDQFSVERPDGSNFTLKIRSTKLEDSAMYFCASSGPPGQGTYEQYFGPGTRLTVT.

This clonotype was found many times. The chain couples TRBV5-1 to TRBJ2-7, with 10 positions matching TRBD2. Germline-derived CDR1 and CDR2 are SGHRS and YFSETQ. There are 15 residues in the CDR3. V was clipped by 2 bases and J by 0 bases; unmatched bases: 2. CDR3 region: CASSFSGRRSYEQYF. For the CDR3, the DNA is TGCGCCAGCAGCTTTAGCGGGAGGCGCTCCTACGAGCAGTACTTC.

The CDR3 DNA reads as TGTGCCAGCAGGAAGAGGGAAGGCACCGGGGAGCTGTTTTTT. This codes for CASRKREGTGELFF. The rearrangement uses TRBV7-2 and TRBJ2-2; tentative D call: TRBD2 (5 bases). Trimming shortened V by 6 bases and J by 4 bases, and 12 bases separated the two germline ends. Germline lookup yields CDR1 SGHTA and CDR2 FQGNSA. The CDR3 sequence is 14 residues long.

At least ten counts were recorded for this clonotype. V and J are TRBV7-8 and TRBJ2-1, with unresolved D. This CDR3 region has 16 residues. Germline CDR1 SGHVS, CDR2 FQNEAQ. Trimming stripped 5 bases from V and 1 base from J, with 15 bases between. The CDR3: CASSHDAGQSYNEQFF. CDR3 nucleotides: TGTGCCAGCAGCCACGACGCCGGGCAGTCCTACAATGAGCAGTTCTTC.

This clonotype was observed at least ten times. This sequence joins TRBV2 and TRBJ1-1; tentative D call: TRBD1 (6 bases). Germline V lookup: CDR1 SNHLY, CDR2 FYNNEI. The CDR3 has 15 amino acids. The V end was cut by 2 bases, the J end by 5 bases, with 15 bases between. The CDR3 region has the DNA TGTGCCAGCAGTGAATGGGGCAGGGGCTGGACTGAAGCTTTCTTT. Protein product: CASSEWGRGWTEAFF.

At least ten counts were recorded for this clonotype. This chain joins TRBV6-1 and TRBJ2-3; no clear D gene. The CDR3 extends over 15 amino acids. Trimming removed 5 bases at V and 4 bases at J, with 16 bases between. Germline CDR1 is MNHNS and CDR2 is SASEGT. DNA for the CDR3: TGTGCCAGCAGTCCGACATACAGCGATCCAGATACGCAGTATTTT. Protein sequence: CASSPTYSDPDTQYF.

The genes are TRBV2 and TRBJ1-1; 7 bases fit TRBD1. CDR1 and CDR2 from the germline V gene are SNHLY and FYNNEI. V lost 6 bases to trimming and J lost 0 bases; unmatched junction nucleotides: 10. This CDR3 has 16 residues. CDR3: CASRSEGGLMNTEAFF. DNA of the CDR3: TGTGCCAGCAGGTCCGAAGGGGGCCTCATGAACACTGAAGCTTTCTTT.

This clonotype was seen at least ten times. J is TRBJ2-6 and V is TRBV5-1, with D hard to call. Trimming pared 1 base from V and 6 bases from J, leaving 11 bases between. The CDR3 has 15 residues. Germline lookup yields CDR1 SGHRS and CDR2 YFSETQ. The CDR3 loop is CASSLYLPEANVLTF. As DNA, the CDR3 is TGCGCCAGCAGCTTGTACCTCCCTGAGGCCAACGTCCTGACTTTC.